This T cell receptor (beta chain) came from a study of blood T cell repertoires in COVID-19. Study details: COVID-19 samples from acute and convalescent phases originated in the United States, Italy and Spain. T cells, B-cell-depleted T cells, or PBMCs supplied cDNA or gDNA.

Methods used by the authors: The assay estimated nucleated cells by amplifying reference gene primers. Some clones are missing from TCRdb's copy, which holds only in-frame ones; the method was immunoSEQ multiplex PCR. That table supplies the V and J calls and clone size; D and trimming were determined from the DNA. The table records tens of thousands of clones, 88% of them present only once. The clonotype originates from a woman in her sixties or seventies with acute or convalescent COVID-19. Sequencing was carried out using peripheral blood.

CDR3 coding DNA: TGTGCCAGCATCTTATCTGGCAATCAGCCCCAGCATTTT. As protein: CASILSGNQPQHF. V is TRBV6-5 and J is TRBJ1-5; D gene unclear. The CDR3 has 13 residues. V was cut by 7 bases and J by 2 bases, with 9 bases left in between. Germline V lookup: CDR1 MNHEY, CDR2 SVGAGI.